This TCR beta chain was documented in a study of T cells in Graves' hyperthyroidism and ophthalmopathy. Study-level points and caveats: The model predicted ophthalmopathy a median around 6.5 months before onset.

The length of the CDR3 is 15 residues. Germline V gene sequence: CDR1 LNHDA, CDR2 SQIVND (reference sequence). J lost 5 bases, V lost 7 bases, and 7 bases had no gene match. This clonotype was recorded many times. What it binds is not known. RNA transcripts were the template for amplifying TCR beta CDR3 regions. HTBI primers were the set used in a first-round RT-PCR of the TCR CDR3. TCRdb fed the multiplex PCR reads into MiXCR, producing one record per CDR3 protein. The table records around 350,000 distinct CDR3 sequences, approximately 19% of them present only once. Diagnosing involved the use of clinical symptoms, serum thyroxine and TRAb, thyroid ultrasound and orbital computed tomography.

This TCR was sampled from a woman under 30 with Graves' hyperthyroidism. The sample consisted of blood. V is TRBV19 and J is TRBJ1-5; TRBD1 matches 11 bases. CDR3 in DNA: TGTGCCAGTAATGCCGTGGGACAGGGGGATCAGCCCCAGCATTTT. Its translation: CASNAVGQGDQPQHF.